These T cell receptor beta chains were read from a single sample in a study of CD8 T cells in Susac syndrome. TCRdb independently ran MiXCR on the immunoSEQ multiplex PCR reads; one entry per CDR3 protein. The profile shows about 100,000 distinct CDR3 sequences, 95% of them singletons. Sequences were obtained from CD8+ T cells from PBMCs. These receptors originate from a human donor with Susac syndrome. Both conserved end residues are part of each CDR3. The D gene is left open where the match is weak. Only part of the rows carry a size: once, few, many, or a class if the clone is expanded.

>TRBV20-1|.|.|TRBJ2-4
TGCAGTGCTGAGAGGGGGGCAGTGAACATTCAGTACTTC
CSAERGAVNIQYF
>TRBV9|.|.|TRBJ2-7
TGTGCCAGCAGCGTAGGCGACAATCCGCTTACCTACGAGCAGTACTTC
CASSVGDNPLTYEQYF
>TRBV29-1|.|.|TRBJ1-2
TGCAGCGTTGAGCGAGGCTACACCTTC
CSVERGYTF
>TRBV19|.|.|TRBJ2-1
TGTGCCAGTAGGCGGGGTAATGAGCAGTTCTTC
CASRRGNEQFF
>TRBV5-1|.|.|TRBJ2-5
TGCGCCAGCAGCGTATCTCACAGGGAGACCCAGTACTTC
CASSVSHRETQYF
>TRBV27|.|TRBD2|TRBJ2-7
TGTGCCAGCAGTTTATTGGCTAGCGGGGCCGATGGGGAGCAGTACTTC
CASSLLASGADGEQYF
>TRBV9|.|.|TRBJ2-7
TGTGCCAGCAGCGTGGGATCGAGGGGGACCTACGAGCAGTACTTC
CASSVGSRGTYEQYF
>TRBV7-9|.|.|TRBJ2-5
TGTGCCAGCAGCCCCCTAGTGGAGACCCAGTACTTC
CASSPLVETQYF
>TRBV18|.|.|TRBJ2-1
TGTGCCAGCTCACCCAGGGACGGTATTCGTTTTGAGCAGTTCTTC
CASSPRDGIRFEQFF
>TRBV5-5|.|.|TRBJ1-2
TGTGCCAGCAGCTTACAGGGAAGCTATGGCTACACCTTC
CASSLQGSYGYTF
>TRBV4-2|.|TRBD2|TRBJ2-2
TGTGCCAGCAGCCAAGGACTAGCGGGAGGGCCGGGGACCGGGGAGCTGTTTTTT
CASSQGLAGGPGTGELFF
>TRBV9|.|.|TRBJ2-7
TGTGCCAGCGTCGCGGGAATTAGCTCCTACGAGCAGTACTTC
CASVAGISSYEQYF
>TRBV3-1|once|TRBD1|TRBJ1-1
TGTGCCAGCAGCCCCGGGACAGGGGTCACTGAAGCTTTCTTT
CASSPGTGVTEAFF
>TRBV4-2|.|TRBD2|TRBJ2-7
TGTGCCAGCAGCCAAGGACTAGCGGGAGCCAACTCCTACGAGCAGTACTTC
CASSQGLAGANSYEQYF
>TRBV18|few|.|TRBJ2-7
TGTGCCAGCTCCCCCGGGGACTACGAGCAGTACTTC
CASSPGDYEQYF
>TRBV20-1|.|TRBD2|TRBJ2-7
TGCAGTGTTTTCTCCGGGACTACCACCTACGAGCAGTACTTC
CSVFSGTTTYEQYF
>TRBV6-2/TRBV6-3|once|TRBD1|TRBJ2-1
TGTGCCAGCACCGGGACAGGGGATAATGAGCAGTTCTTC
CASTGTGDNEQFF
>TRBV23-1|.|.|TRBJ2-3
TGCGCCAAATGCCCGGGACAAGGCGTCCATACGCAGTATTTT
CAKCPGQGVHTQYF
>TRBV5-1|.|.|TRBJ2-4
TGCGCCAGCAGGAATACAGATGAAGGGGACATTCAGTACTTC
CASRNTDEGDIQYF
>TRBV2|.|.|TRBJ2-5
TGTGCCAGCAGTGAAGCGGGTATGCTGGATCCGGAGACCCAGTACTTC
CASSEAGMLDPETQYF
>TRBV30|.|TRBD2|TRBJ2-2
TGTGCCTGGAGTGAGGGACTAGCGGGTCCCGGGGAGCTGTTTTTT
CAWSEGLAGPGELFF
>TRBV6-5|.|TRBD2|TRBJ2-1
TGTGCCAGCAGTCGCGGGACTAGCAACAATGAGCAGTTCTTC
CASSRGTSNNEQFF
>TRBV18|.|.|TRBJ1-1
TGTGCCAGCAATCAGGGGAGGAACACTGAAGCTTTCTTT
CASNQGRNTEAFF
>TRBV25-1|.|.|TRBJ2-1
TGTGCCAGCAGTGAAGAAGGGTATGAGCAGTTCTTC
CASSEEGYEQFF
>TRBV3-1|.|TRBD2|TRBJ2-1
TGTGCCAGCAGCATTAGCGGGAGGGTTTGGGATGAGCAGTTCTTC
CASSISGRVWDEQFF
>TRBV12-3/TRBV12-4|.|.|TRBJ2-7
TGTGCCAGCGGTTATGGCGTCGAGCAGTACTTC
CASGYGVEQYF
>TRBV2|.|.|TRBJ1-2
TGTGCCAGCAGTCCGGGTGTGGGGAATGGCTACACCTTC
CASSPGVGNGYTF
>TRBV27|.|.|TRBJ2-1
TGTGCCAGCAGTTTGCTCGGGGAGCAGTTCTTC
CASSLLGEQFF
>TRBV20-1|.|TRBD1|TRBJ2-1
TGCAGTGCACCCGGTCAGGGGGCAAGTGAGCAGTTCTTC
CSAPGQGASEQFF
>TRBV28|.|.|TRBJ1-1
TGTGCCAGCAGACGGGATGGGAACACTGAAGCTTTCTTT
CASRRDGNTEAFF
>TRBV27|.|.|TRBJ2-4
TGTGCCAGCGGAGGACACCCTTTGGACATTCAGTACTTC
CASGGHPLDIQYF
>TRBV29-1|.|TRBD1|TRBJ2-7
TGCAGCGTTGCCGGGACAGGGCTCCACGAGCAGTACTTC
CSVAGTGLHEQYF
>TRBV12-3/TRBV12-4|.|TRBD2|TRBJ2-7
TGTGCCAGCAGTTTCTCCACTAGCGACGAGCAGTACTTC
CASSFSTSDEQYF
>TRBV6-5|.|TRBD1|TRBJ1-5
TGTGCCAGCAGACCCGACAGGGGAAATCAGCCCCAGCATTTT
CASRPDRGNQPQHF
>TRBV27|.|.|TRBJ2-1
TGTGCCAGCAGTTTTAGGGGGTCCAAGTCCCCTGAGCAGTTCTTC
CASSFRGSKSPEQFF
>TRBV29-1|.|TRBD1|TRBJ2-5
TGCAGCGTTGGGGTTGTTTCGGACAGGCTTCAGGAGACCCAGTACTTC
CSVGVVSDRLQETQYF
>TRBV2|few|.|TRBJ2-5
TGTGCCAGCAGTGGGGAGACCCAGTACTTC
CASSGETQYF
>TRBV29-1|.|.|TRBJ1-2
TGCAGCGTTGATGGGCAGCGTTATGGCTACACCTTC
CSVDGQRYGYTF
>TRBV13|.|TRBD1|TRBJ1-2
TGTGCCAGCAGCTCCCCAAACACAGGGGCTGACTATGGCTACACCTTC
CASSSPNTGADYGYTF
>TRBV7-2|once|.|TRBJ2-6
TGTGCCAGCAGCCAGTGGGGAGCTGGGGCCAACGTCCTGACTTTC
CASSQWGAGANVLTF
>TRBV29-1|.|.|TRBJ2-1
TGCAGCGTAAACAGGGCCGCCGTGGGTAATGAGCAGTTCTTC
CSVNRAAVGNEQFF